This T cell receptor beta chain was recovered during a study of shared clonotypes between healthy human individuals. This clone appeared once. Its cognate antigen is unknown. At one end the junction does not follow the germline gene, possibly because of a read error. The table came from immunoSEQ multiplex PCR; TCRdb's copy has only in-frame clones and leaves some out. Among 2 million to 2.5 million clones listed, about 95% were seen once. This CDR3 comprises 13 residues. Germline V gives CDR1 SEHNR, CDR2 FQNEAQ (reference sequence). General study results and limits: Shared clonotypes across all four donors exceeded non-shared ones in generation probability. Estimated richness values were generally larger in naive subsets than in memory subsets.

The sample comprised naive CD4+ T cells sorted from blood. Described subset: CD45RA+ positively selected. This rearrangement joins TRBV7-9 to TRBJ2-6; D is undetermined. The sequence was collected from a man in his late teens or twenties in good health. CDR3: CASSPSGVNVLTF. CDR3 bases: TGTGCCAGCAGCCCTTCTGGGGTCAACGTCCTGACTTTC.